The T cell receptor beta chain described here comes from a study of post-analysis software for immune sequencing data (dated by TCRdb to 2015 to 2017). Background for the entire study: Relapsing-remitting, secondary progressive and progressive-relapsing multiple sclerosis were recorded as disease courses, and subtype annotation was lacking for some patients. Patient repertoires were compared against some twelve previously published healthy control repertoires from donors aged roughly 6 to 26 years. A subset of samples was prepared in parallel using single-end sample barcoding, then pooled and co-amplified after Illumina adapter ligation.

To demonstrate the VDJtools post-analysis software, the study profiled TCR beta repertoires from the peripheral blood of approximately twelve young patients with multiple sclerosis. The multiple sclerosis patients were children and adolescents ranging in age from roughly 6 to 15 years. What the research found in general, with its limitations: The multiple sclerosis patient group was slightly younger than the control group. Direct clustering with F measure showed strong co-clustering of samples prepared in the same batch, prompting a batch-effect correction. Multiple sclerosis patients had significantly lower normalized Chao1 diversity than controls, a result that suggests substantial peripheral T-cell clonal expansion. Roughly 5 TRBV segments, including TRBV5-6, TRBV5-1 and TRBV20-1, were significantly more frequent in patients than controls.

Comments on this clonotype: Its antigen specificity is not known. No per-base quality is available; no much larger clone lies one base away.

Compared with germline, V lacks 8 bases and J lacks 7 bases; bases without a gene match: 12. Based on the germline V gene (reference sequence), the CDR1 and CDR2 sequences are DFQATT and SNEGSKA. The CDR3 holds 14 amino acids from the cysteine to the phenylalanine. This entry keeps only the CDR3 DNA: 42 bases, framed from base 1. The receptor library was made with PCR. The sequencing machine was an Illumina HiSeq 2500. Unique molecular identifiers were incorporated into TCR beta cDNA libraries to reduce PCR and sequencing biases. Approximately 500,000 cDNA molecules were obtained per 1 to 10 million input T cells, so each molecule approximated one T cell. The patient libraries were prepared and sequenced with the same protocol used for the earlier healthy control dataset. Samples belonging to the same batch were prepared together, multiplexed and sequenced on a shared HiSeq lane. As for how the authors treated the data: Raw barcoded reads were processed with MIGEC, discarding single-read molecular identifier groups before consensus assembly and CDR3 extraction. VDJtools was used for post-analysis of the clonotype tables, with diversity normalized by down-sampling every dataset to the smallest sample size. To correct batch-related cross-sample contamination, repertoire overlap clustering matched CDR3 amino acid sequences but not nucleotide sequences. The public sequencing data were trimmed at Q25 with fastp and processed into clonotypes with MiXCR by TCRdb, which kept only in-frame beta chains. Identical CDR3 protein sequences are pooled into one entry, listed with their most common genes and DNA. It is TCRdb's table, rather than the study itself, that gives the V and J calls and clone size. The sample table records around 400,000 distinct CDR3 sequences; more than 30% of these occur just once. The ten largest clones take up about 8% of the sample.

Material for sequencing was blood. The rearrangement combines TRBV20-1 with TRBJ2-1; TRBD1 lines up with 9 middle nucleotides. This clonotype was sampled from a girl aged 2-10 years with multiple sclerosis. The nucleotides are TGCAGTTCACAGGGGGCAGGGGGGAAGAATGAGCAGTTCTTC. Its translation reads: CSSQGAGGKNEQFF.